The 12 T cell receptor beta chains below were found in one sample sequenced in a study of cytomegalovirus exposure and HLA in healthy donors. With 60 Vbeta and 13 Jbeta primers, the PCR was carried out. Only in-frame clones appear in the TCRdb table, and some are missing; sequencing was by immunoSEQ multiplex PCR. The sample holds around 150,000 clones, around 72% seen once. The sample was PBMCs. The receptors were gathered from a man aged 50-60 years in good health and CMV-seronegative.

The rearrangement uses TRBV6-6 and TRBJ1-2; TRBD1 matches at 9 bases. V trimming: 5 bases; J trimming: 2 bases; junction bases outside the gene matches: 0. In germline, CDR1 is MNHNY, CDR2 SVGAGI (reference sequence). The CDR3 has 13 amino acids. The CDR3 bases are TGTGCCAGCAGTACAGGGGGCAACTATGGCTACACCTTC. Translation gives CASSTGGNYGYTF.

CDR3 sequence (DNA): TGTGCCATTAGACAGGAGGACTATGGCTACACCTTC. As protein: CAIRQEDYGYTF. The V call is TRBV10-3, the J call TRBJ1-2, with D tentatively TRBD1 (6 bases). V lost 9 bases to trimming and J lost 3 bases, with 11 bases between them. Germline V lookup: CDR1 ENHRY, CDR2 SYGVKD. The CDR3 runs 12 residues.

The chain recombines TRBV10-3 with TRBJ2-7, with 9 bases matching TRBD2. V shed 4 bases, J shed 5 bases, and the junction held 6 bases outside the gene matches. Germline values: CDR1 ENHRY, CDR2 SYGVKD. The CDR3 runs 14 residues. This CDR3 reads CAISAGLALDEQYF. The DNA of the CDR3 is TGTGCCATCAGTGCGGGACTAGCCCTAGACGAGCAGTACTTC.

This chain links TRBV28 with TRBJ2-7; 8 nucleotides align to TRBD1. Germline V gene data show CDR1 as MDHEN and CDR2 as SYDVKM. The CDR3 is made up of 12 amino acids. Unmatched junction bases numbered 5, after V lost 6 bases and J lost 7 bases. CDR3 loop: CASRSRQGEQYF. DNA of the CDR3: TGTGCCAGCAGATCCAGACAGGGGGAGCAGTACTTC.

The chain links TRBV7-2 to TRBJ1-3, with D perhaps TRBD1 (6 bases). The J call is in doubt because the DNA end fits TRBJ2-2 better. Germline CDR1 is SGHTA and CDR2 is FQGNSA. The CDR3 covers 16 residues. In DNA, the CDR3 is TGTGCCAGCAGCTCCGGGACCGGGACAATCTCCGGGGAGCTGTTTTTT. Its protein product is CASSSGTGTISGELFF.

About this clone itself: One junction end does not reproduce the germline sequence, and a read error may be involved. This chain links TRBV6-6 with TRBJ1-1; tentatively, D is TRBD1 (5 bases). Germline V gene sequence: CDR1 MNHNY, CDR2 SVGAGI (reference sequence). The CDR3 is 15 amino acids. The CDR3 DNA reads as TGTGCCAGCAGTTACCCCGCAGGGCAAGGCACTGAAGCTTCCTTT. This encodes CASSYPAGQGTEASF.

The chain couples TRBV5-1 to TRBJ2-5; 8 nucleotides match TRBD1. J was trimmed by 4 bases and V by 3 bases; bases with no gene match: 23. This CDR3 region has 20 residues. CDR1 and CDR2 (germline): SGHRS, YFSETQ. CDR3 coding DNA: TGCGCCAGCAGCTATGGACAGGGAGAGGTATACCGTCCAGTTGGAGAGACCCAGTACTTC. Its translation is CASSYGQGEVYRPVGETQYF.

The chain uses TRBV6-1 and TRBJ2-7; unclear D gene. The ends were cut back, 0 bases at V and 5 bases at J, with 8 bases in the middle. CDR3 size: 13 residues. Germline CDR1 reads MNHNS; CDR2 reads SASEGT. CDR3 in amino acids: CASSEAHADEQYF. CDR3 nucleotides: TGTGCCAGCAGTGAAGCGCACGCGGACGAGCAGTACTTC.

The chain is built from TRBV5-1 and TRBJ1-2; D is perhaps TRBD1 (5 bases). V lost 2 bases to trimming and J lost 0 bases, with 14 bases between them. Germline V gene data show CDR1 as SGHRS and CDR2 as YFSETQ. CDR3 length equals 16 residues. The CDR3 nucleotides are TGCGCCAGCAGCTTCATTACAGGTTCTACTAACTATGGCTACACCTTC. Translating it yields CASSFITGSTNYGYTF.

This clone is judged medium-sized. V gene TRBV6-4 combines with J gene TRBJ1-4, with 9 bases identical to TRBD1. The V gene end was trimmed by 0 bases and the J gene end by 4 bases; junction bases not matched to a gene: 0. The CDR3 length is 15 residues. From germline, CDR1 is MRHNA and CDR2 SNTAGT. CDR3 sequence reads: CASSDSTGGNEKLFF. CDR3 nucleotides: TGTGCCAGCAGTGACTCGACAGGGGGTAATGAAAAACTGTTTTTT.

This clone was seen a few times. The rearrangement uses TRBV5-1 and TRBJ2-1; 8 bases align to TRBD2. The CDR3 consists of 14 residues. The junction had 3 bases not matched to a gene; V was cut back by 3 bases and J by 4 bases. Germline V lookup: CDR1 SGHRS, CDR2 YFSETQ. The CDR3 loop is CASSSIAGYNEQFF. For the CDR3, the DNA is TGCGCCAGCAGCTCCATAGCGGGGTACAATGAGCAGTTCTTC.

The chain couples TRBV4-1 to TRBJ1-5; no firm D call. This CDR3 contains 15 residues. Germline CDR1 reads MGHRA; CDR2 reads YSYEKL. Trimming took 1 base from V and 0 from J, leaving 7 bases between them. CDR3 in DNA: TGCGCCAGCAGCCAAGTTGCGGTTAGCAATCAGCCCCAGCATTTT. It yields the protein CASSQVAVSNQPQHF.